The clone carrying this T cell receptor (beta chain) has more than one count but fewer than ten. Its target is unknown. The read is 3 residues too short to cover the CDR3 end, so that end is filled in from the germline J gene. These data originate in a study of T cell clonality in common variable immunodeficiency. Study results and caveats: Compared with controls, CVID subjects had fewer shared TCRbeta clones. In common variable immunodeficiency, TCR beta chains reportedly carried fewer deletions and N-nucleotide insertions. Compared with healthy controls, CVID subjects showed increased TCRbeta clonality, mostly in about a third.

The repertoire was sequenced with immunoSEQ multiplex PCR; TCRdb's copy has only in-frame clones and lacks some. The sample holds 15,000 to 20,000 clones, and no clone turns up only once. Reduced serum IgG, IgA and/or IgM plus specific antibody deficiency defined CVID. Blood came from CVID subjects not ill and not taking immunomodulatory or immunosuppressive medication. Per the germline V gene, CDR1 is SGHTA and CDR2 is FQGNSA. The CDR3 extends over 15 amino acids. J lost 5 bases, V lost 5 bases, and 9 bases had no gene match. This chain joins TRBV7-2 and TRBJ2-5, with 9 nucleotides matching TRBD1. The sequence derives from a human donor with common variable immunodeficiency. The source material was peripheral blood mononuclear cells. The part of the CDR3 DNA that was read is TGTGCCAGCAGCCAGCGGACAGGGGTGACGGAGACC. It translates to CASSQRTGVTET. The whole CDR3 protein is CASSQRTGVTETQYF.